This T cell receptor beta chain came from a study of CXCR3-negative and CXCR3-positive naive CD8 T cells. Whole-study results and caveats: Memory CD8+ cells had much lower diversity, and both naive subsets had comparably high diversity. CXCR3-positive naive cells had TRB CDR3s that were more hydrophobic than CXCR3-negative naive cells had. Comparison of naive CXCR3-negative and CXCR3-positive cells revealed similar TRBV-TRBJ usage, while memory cells differed.

Concerning this clonotype itself: Its target is not known.

Libraries were UMI-labeled 5' RACE TRB cDNA. TCRdb reprocessed the 5' RACE reads, with one entry per CDR3 protein and no DNA. The table lists about 120,000 distinct CDR3 sequences. CDR3 length equals 15 residues. Germline CDR1 and CDR2: MDHEN and SYDVKM. The sequenced sample consisted of naive CXCR3+ CD8+ T cells from blood. The subset was: CD45RO-CCR7+CD27+CD95- naive CD8+ T cells expressing CXCR3 (TNR3+). The receptor comes from a human donor in good health. Some clones in this sample may be carry-over from other donors' samples. The chain links TRBV28 to TRBJ2-5; the D call of TRBD1 rests on TCRdb alone, since no DNA is present to check it. The CDR3 sequence: CASRERDRKQETQYF.